This T cell receptor (beta chain) came from a study of T cells in Graves' hyperthyroidism and ophthalmopathy. Study-level points and caveats: Ophthalmopathy, as predicted by the model, came a median 6.5 months after the prediction. The blood repertoire included most of the expanded thyroid clonotypes above 0.001.

The junction had 5 bases not matched to a gene; V was cut back by 0 bases and J by 7 bases. In germline, CDR1 is LGHDT, CDR2 YNNKEL (reference sequence). CDR3 length equals 16 residues. Amplified TCR beta CDR3 regions came from RNA transcripts. During a first-round RT-PCR of the TCR CDR3, the HTBI primer set was used. From the multiplex PCR reads, TCRdb called clonotypes with MiXCR, one entry per CDR3 protein. Of fewer than 650,000 distinct CDR3 sequences in the sample, approximately 14% were seen once. This clonotype occurred many times. As yet, its antigen is unknown. Under 3 months was the duration of disease in ophthalmopathy patients, who also had a Clinical Activity Score of at least 3 and a NOSPECS grade of at least 4.

This sequence was found in a woman aged 18-30 years with Graves' ophthalmopathy. The chain employs TRBV3-1 and TRBJ2-7, with TRBD2 matching 14 bases. Sample: blood. This chain's CDR3 is CASSQEGLAGVGEQYF. CDR3 nucleotide sequence: TGTGCCAGCAGCCAAGAGGGACTAGCGGGAGTGGGGGAGCAGTACTTC.